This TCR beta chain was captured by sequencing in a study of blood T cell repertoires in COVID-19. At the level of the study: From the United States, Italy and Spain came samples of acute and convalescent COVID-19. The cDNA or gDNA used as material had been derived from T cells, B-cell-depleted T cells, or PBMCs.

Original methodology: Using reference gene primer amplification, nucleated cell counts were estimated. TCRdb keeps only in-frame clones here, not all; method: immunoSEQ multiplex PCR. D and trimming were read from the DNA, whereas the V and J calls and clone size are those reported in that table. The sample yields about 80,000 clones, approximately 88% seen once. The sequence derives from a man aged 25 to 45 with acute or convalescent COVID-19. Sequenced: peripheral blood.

The CDR3 region is CASRGAGELFF. In DNA, the CDR3 is TGCGCCAGCAGGGGAGCCGGGGAGCTGTTTTTT. V usage is TRBV23-1 and J usage is TRBJ2-2, with D maybe TRBD2 (5 bases). TRBV23-1 is an open reading frame whose function is uncertain. The CDR3 totals 11 residues. V gave up 6 bases and J gave up 6 bases, with 5 bases separating them.